This is a list of T cell receptor beta chains from one sample in a study of T-cell reconstitution after alpha-beta-depleted transplantation in children. One entry per CDR3 protein results from TCRdb running MiXCR on the PCR reads. The sample contains hundreds of thousands of distinct CDR3 sequences, 9.9% of which appear only once. The sequences come from PBMCs from the stem cell graft donor, collected from the stem cell graft. These receptors all come from a human donor who donated a stem cell graft to a child with SCID. CDR3s include the opening cysteine and the closing phenylalanine or tryptophan. The D gene is left open where the match is weak. The size field is filled for only some rows; it gives once, few, many or a size class.

size	J	D	V	length	DNA	CDR3
many	TRBJ2-7	TRBD2	TRBV12-3/TRBV12-4	14	TGTGCCAGCAGCCCCGGGGGGAGTCTCGGCGAGCAGTACTTC	CASSPGGSLGEQYF
-	TRBJ2-5	-	TRBV11-3	12	TGTGCCAGCAGCTTCAACGAAGAGACCCAGTACTTC	CASSFNEETQYF
many	TRBJ1-5	-	TRBV20-1	12	TGCAGTGCTTCGAACCCAGGGGATTTTGAGCATTTT	CSASNPGDFEHF
-	TRBJ2-7	-	TRBV5-1	14	TGCGCCAGCAGCTTGGTGGGGTACGGGAACGAGCAGTACTTC	CASSLVGYGNEQYF
few	TRBJ2-1	TRBD2	TRBV9	20	TGTGCCAGCAGCAACCCTCTCGGAGCTAGCGGGGGTATGTCCTACAATGAGCAGTTCTTC	CASSNPLGASGGMSYNEQFF
-	TRBJ2-3	-	TRBV4-2	18	TGTGCCAGCAGCCAAGATCTTGGGGTCGCAGCACCCACAGATACGCAGTATTTT	CASSQDLGVAAPTDTQYF
-	TRBJ2-2	TRBD2	TRBV2	16	TGTGCCAGCAGGACTAGCGGGGGCCAAAACACCAGGGAGCTGTTTTTT	CASRTSGGQNTRELFF
-	TRBJ2-3	TRBD2	TRBV19	16	TGTGCCAGTAGTCCCCTAGCGGGGGCGATCACAGATACGCAGTATTTT	CASSPLAGAITDTQYF
few	TRBJ2-1	-	TRBV12-3/TRBV12-4	13	TGTGCCAGCAGTCAACAGGGCTACAATGAGCAGTTCTTC	CASSQQGYNEQFF
few	TRBJ2-1	TRBD1	TRBV10-1	17	TGCGCCAGCAGTGGGCTCCGAGGGGACAGGGTCCTCAATGAGCAGTTCTTC	CASSGLRGDRVLNEQFF
few	TRBJ2-2	TRBD2	TRBV7-9	17	TGTGCCAGCAGCTCCCGTCGGGGGGAACCGAACACCGGGGAGCTGTTTTTT	CASSSRRGEPNTGELFF
-	TRBJ2-5	TRBD1	TRBV5-1	16	TGCGCCAGCAGCGTAGGGCCGGGACAGGGCCAAGAGACCCAGTACTTC	CASSVGPGQGQETQYF
few	TRBJ1-6	TRBD1	TRBV20-1	13	TGCAGTGCGAGGGGGCAGGGGGAATCACCCCTCCACTTT	CSARGQGESPLHF
-	TRBJ2-5	-	TRBV27	14	TGTGCCAGCAGTTTAAGACGCGGGCAAGAGACCCAGTACTTC	CASSLRRGQETQYF
many	TRBJ2-1	TRBD1	TRBV6-5	16	TGTGCCAGCAGACTAAGCGGGACAGGGGCCTACAATGAGCAGTTCTTC	CASRLSGTGAYNEQFF
-	TRBJ2-7	-	TRBV5-1	15	TGCGCCAGCAGCTTGGGACTGGACATAGCCTACGAGCAGTACTTC	CASSLGLDIAYEQYF
many	TRBJ2-7	TRBD2	TRBV12-3/TRBV12-4	12	TGTGCCAGCAGTCGGGAGGGATACGAGCAGTACTTC	CASSREGYEQYF
few	TRBJ2-2	-	TRBV19	14	TGTGCCAGTAGTACAGGGCCGAACACCGGGGAGCTGTTTTTT	CASSTGPNTGELFF
-	TRBJ2-2	TRBD1	TRBV5-6	17	TGTGCCAGCAACAAAGACAGATACCAAACAGGGGCCGGGGAGCTGTTTTTT	CASNKDRYQTGAGELFF
few	TRBJ2-1	-	TRBV7-2	15	TGTGCCAGCAGCCCACAGGATTTGCCCTACAATGAGCAGTTCTTC	CASSPQDLPYNEQFF
-	TRBJ2-7	TRBD1	TRBV6-2/TRBV6-3	17	TGTGCCAGCAGTTACTCGCCAGGACAGGTGCGGTTTTACGAGCAGTACTTC	CASSYSPGQVRFYEQYF
-	TRBJ1-1	-	TRBV7-2	15	TGTGCCAGCAGCTTAGTAGCGGGGGTGAACACTGAAGCTTTCTTT	CASSLVAGVNTEAFF
few	TRBJ1-2	-	TRBV6-5	13	TGTGCCAGCACTTCCGGGACAACTTTAGGCTACACCTTC	CASTSGTTLGYTF
-	TRBJ1-1	-	TRBV19	13	TGTGCCAGTAGAAGGATTCCGAACACTGAAGCTTTCTTT	CASRRIPNTEAFF
many	TRBJ1-4	-	TRBV2	14	TGTGCCAGCACCGGAACCCTGACAGAAGAAAAACTGTTTTTT	CASTGTLTEEKLFF
-	TRBJ2-5	TRBD2	TRBV9	16	TGTGCCAGCAGCGTAGTAGGAGCGACTAGCCAGGAGACCCAGTACTTC	CASSVVGATSQETQYF
-	TRBJ1-5	-	TRBV12-3/TRBV12-4	13	TGTGCCACCTCGCCGGGGGGCAATCAGCCCCAGCATTTT	CATSPGGNQPQHF
-	TRBJ1-3	-	TRBV6-5	13	TGTGCCAGCAGATTAACAGAACGAAACACCATATATTTT	CASRLTERNTIYF
few	TRBJ2-1	-	TRBV20-1	14	TGCAGTGCTAGTAAGTTCATGGCCTACAATGAGCAGTTCTTC	CSASKFMAYNEQFF
few	TRBJ2-7	-	TRBV5-1	15	TGCGCCAGCAGCTTGAACGGTCGGGGGCACTACGAGCAGTACTTC	CASSLNGRGHYEQYF
few	TRBJ2-2	-	TRBV13	23	TGTGCCAGCATCGTTCGGGCTAGCAGGAACCCCCGGCTTAACAAAGCTATCACCGGGGAGCTGTTTTTT	CASIVRASRNPRLNKAITGELFF
many	TRBJ2-1	TRBD2	TRBV10-3	17	TGTGCCATCAGTGAGTCTAGGCTAGCGGGGACCTACAATGAGCAGTTCTTC	CAISESRLAGTYNEQFF
few	TRBJ1-2	-	TRBV5-1	14	TGCGCCAGCAGCTTGGACGGGACACAGTATGGCTACACCTTC	CASSLDGTQYGYTF
many	TRBJ2-1	-	TRBV20-1	11	TGCAGTGCTCATGGCGGCAATGAGCAGTTCTTC	CSAHGGNEQFF
-	TRBJ2-3	-	TRBV5-1	15	TGCGCCAGCAGCTCTACTTTTGGGAGCACAGATACGCAGTATTTT	CASSSTFGSTDTQYF
few	TRBJ1-5	TRBD1	TRBV4-1	17	TGCGCCAGCAGCCAAAGTCCGGGACAGTTATACAATCAGCCCCAGCATTTT	CASSQSPGQLYNQPQHF
many	TRBJ2-2	-	TRBV12-3/TRBV12-4	13	TGTGCCAGCAGCTTTGGAAGACCGGGGGAGCTGTTTTTT	CASSFGRPGELFF
few	TRBJ2-2	-	TRBV19	16	TGTGCCAGTAGTATAGAAGCGGGCTCGGGCACCGGGGAGCTGTTTTTT	CASSIEAGSGTGELFF
-	TRBJ1-5	TRBD1	TRBV12-3/TRBV12-4	13	TGTGCCAGCGGGGGACAGATCAATCAGCCCCAGCATTTT	CASGGQINQPQHF
-	TRBJ2-1	-	TRBV13	17	TGTGCCAGCAGCCCCGAACTAGGGGGGATCTCCTACAATGAGCAGTTCTTC	CASSPELGGISYNEQFF
many	TRBJ2-7	TRBD1	TRBV5-1	15	TGCGCCAGCAGCCTCGCCCCGACAGGGGGCTACGAGCAGTACTTC	CASSLAPTGGYEQYF
few	TRBJ2-1	-	TRBV20-1	15	TGCAGTGCTAGAGATCCTGGGACAAAAGACAATGAGCAGTTCTTC	CSARDPGTKDNEQFF
-	TRBJ2-7	-	TRBV29-1	15	TGCAGCGTCGGGCCGTCCGGACGAGTGGGAGAGGAGCAGTACTTC	CSVGPSGRVGEEQYF
many	TRBJ1-1	-	TRBV29-1	14	TGCAGCTTCTCCCGAAGGGGGATGAACACTGAAGCTTTCTTT	CSFSRRGMNTEAFF
few	TRBJ1-1	TRBD1	TRBV6-5	17	TGTGCCAGCAGTTACGGATCGGACAGGGTATCGAACACTGAAGCTTTCTTT	CASSYGSDRVSNTEAFF
few	TRBJ2-2	TRBD1	TRBV10-3	14	TGTGCCATCGAGGGGGACAGGAGCTACGGGGAGCTGTTTTTT	CAIEGDRSYGELFF
many	TRBJ2-3	-	TRBV5-1	15	TGCGCCAGCTCTTCTACCGGGACCTCTCCAGATACGCAGTATTTT	CASSSTGTSPDTQYF
many	TRBJ2-1	TRBD2	TRBV20-1	14	TGCAGTGCTATGTTTACGGGGGGGCGTGATGAGCAGTTCTTC	CSAMFTGGRDEQFF
many	TRBJ2-2	-	TRBV29-1	14	TGCAGCGTGTTCGGGGGCTCGAACACCGGGGAGCTGTTTTTT	CSVFGGSNTGELFF
many	TRBJ2-1	TRBD2	TRBV12-3/TRBV12-4	14	TGTGCCAGCACTCTCGGTAGCGGGGTCAATGAGCAGTTCTTC	CASTLGSGVNEQFF
-	TRBJ2-3	TRBD1	TRBV5-1	15	TGCGCCAGCAGCTTGAGGCAGGGGGCTGGCGATACGCAGTATTTT	CASSLRQGAGDTQYF